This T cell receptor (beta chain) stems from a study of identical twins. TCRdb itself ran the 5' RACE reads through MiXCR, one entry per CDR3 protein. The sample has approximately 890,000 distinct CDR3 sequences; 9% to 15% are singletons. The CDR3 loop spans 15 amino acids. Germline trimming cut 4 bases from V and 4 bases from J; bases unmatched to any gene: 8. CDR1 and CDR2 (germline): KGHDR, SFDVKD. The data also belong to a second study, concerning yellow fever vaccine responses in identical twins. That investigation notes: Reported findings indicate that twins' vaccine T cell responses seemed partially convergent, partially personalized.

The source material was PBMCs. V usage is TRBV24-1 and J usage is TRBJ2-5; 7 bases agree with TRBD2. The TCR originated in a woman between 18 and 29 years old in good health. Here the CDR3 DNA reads TGTGCCACCAGTGACCCGGGGAGGGGACGAGAGACCCAGTACTTC. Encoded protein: CATSDPGRGRETQYF.